This TCR beta chain was retrieved from a study of blood T cell repertoires in COVID-19 (dated by TCRdb to about 2020). Study-level background: Samples covering the acute and convalescent phases of COVID-19 were provided by collaborators in the United States, Italy and Spain. The sample metadata nearly always contained a de-identified subject ID, COVID-19 status, age in years and sex. The prospective study material was composed of cDNA or gDNA derived from T cells, B-cell-depleted T cells, or PBMCs. The repertoires were made available in a free public database intended to serve as a resource for research on the immune response to SARS-CoV-2. HLA class I and class II types, where available, came from metadata supplied by the sample provider rather than from assay-based typing. Deeply sampled blood TCRbeta repertoires from subjects exposed to, actively infected with, or recovered from COVID-19 were included in the dataset. Samples were obtained from the ongoing ImmuneRACE study (first 160 participants) and from some 1,300 subjects provided by 6 global collaborators.

CDR1 SGHVS and CDR2 FNYEAQ were looked up in the germline V gene. Counted from cysteine to phenylalanine, this CDR3 has 14 amino acids. Left in the record is the CDR3 DNA by itself, 42 bases read in frame from the first base. The junction shows trimming of 5 bases on V and 4 bases on J, plus 14 bases between the germline ends. At one collaborating source in Seattle, patients were enrolled during active infection and were followed longitudinally through the course of disease. The collaborating institutions used their own protocols to collect whole blood in K2EDTA tubes. Collaborator samples were shipped for TCRbeta analysis as frozen whole blood, isolated PBMCs, or DNA extracted from either sample type. This clone has just one count. Its target antigen remains unknown. One base away there is no much larger clone; base qualities are not given. Overall results and qualifications from the work: The amount of clinical and demographic metadata varied by source and participant and was provided uncurated.

TCRbeta CDR3 regions were amplified from genomic DNA using the immunoSEQ Assay, a bias-controlled multiplex PCR. On the authors' methods: The number of nucleated cells in each sample was estimated from the amplification of reference gene primers within the assay. To quantify the absolute abundance of each unique TCRbeta CDR3 rearrangement, sequence reads were collapsed and filtered. For each sample, productive Simpson clonality was calculated as the square root of Simpson's diversity index across productive rearrangements. TCRdb took this table from immuneACCESS and kept in-frame rearrangements with V and J called. Such tables lack part of the clones; where checked against another copy, unresolved V genes explain under half of the gap, and the rest is unexplained. The DNA gave D and trimming, while V, J and clone size come from that table. The sample table shows about 250,000 clones, and approximately 88% are seen once. The ten largest account for 6% to 6.5% of the sample.

Source material: peripheral blood. The receptor's source is a woman in her twenties or thirties with COVID-19, enrolled during active disease. The rearrangement combines TRBV7-6 with TRBJ1-1, with a weak D call of TRBD1 (5 bases match). The CDR3 sequence is CASSPLRGGTEAFF. The bases are TGTGCCAGCAGCCCTCTTCGGGGGGGCACTGAAGCTTTCTTT.